Listed here are 25 T cell receptor beta chains from one sample, sequenced in a study of T cell responses to AZD1222 COVID-19 vaccine. Sequenced by immunoSEQ multiplex PCR; TCRdb stores in-frame clones only, minus some. Found here are some 90,000 clones, approximately 86% of them singletons; the top ten hold 6% to 9%. Material: peripheral blood, obtained on day 0 of AZD1222 vaccination. The receptor source for this set is an adult in good health.

V is TRBV6-5 and J is TRBJ2-3, with 12 bases lining up with TRBD1. The CDR3 covers 15 residues. V trimming: 6 bases; J trimming: 4 bases; junction bases outside the gene matches: 5. From germline, CDR1 is MNHEY and CDR2 SVGAGI. The CDR3 bases are TGTGCCAGCAGGCCCGGGACAGGGGGCCCAGATACGCAGTATTTT. This codes for CASRPGTGGPDTQYF.

The V call is TRBV7-9, the J call TRBJ1-1, with D uncertain. This CDR3 has 13 amino acids. Germline V gene lookup returns CDR1 SEHNR and CDR2 FQNEAQ (reference sequence). V was cut by 5 bases and J by 1 base, with 8 bases left in between. The CDR3 DNA sequence: TGTGCCAGCAGCCGAACAAGGAACACTGAAGCTTTCTTT. Translated: CASSRTRNTEAFF.

V and J are TRBV21-1 and TRBJ2-7. TRBV21-1 is classified as a pseudogene. The CDR3 is made up of 12 amino acids. CDR3 DNA sequence: TGTGCCAGCAGCAAAGAGTTACCCCGGACGTACTTC. Its translation: CASSKELPRTYF.

The chain links TRBV19 to TRBJ2-1; D is uncertain. The germline V gene has CDR1 LNHDA and CDR2 SQIVND (reference sequence). The V end was cut by 2 bases, the J end by 8 bases, with 10 bases between. The CDR3 has 13 residues. Here the CDR3 DNA reads TGTGCCAGTAGTATAAATGGGGTCGATGAGCAGTTCTTC. Translation: CASSINGVDEQFF.

In DNA, the CDR3 is TGCGCCAGCAGACAGGGGGCGGGCGAGACCCAGTACTTC. Translated: CASRQGAGETQYF. The chain uses TRBV5-1 and TRBJ2-5, with 9 bases lining up with TRBD1. Germline loops: CDR1 SGHRS, CDR2 YFSETQ. This CDR3 comprises 13 residues. V shed 5 bases, J shed 5 bases, and the junction held 4 bases outside the gene matches.

J is TRBJ2-5 and V is TRBV7-2; D remains unclear. The V gene's germline CDR1 is SGHTA and CDR2 FQGNSA. There are 13 residues in the CDR3. V lost 1 base, J lost 5 bases, and 8 bases lay in between. The CDR3 DNA reads as TGTGCCAGCAGCTTAGGCCATAAGGAGACCCAGTACTTC. Protein product: CASSLGHKETQYF.

The rearrangement joins TRBV7-3 to TRBJ2-3, with D unclear. The V end was cut by 5 bases, the J end by 0 bases, with 3 bases between. The germline V gene encodes CDR1 SGHTA and CDR2 FQGTGA. This CDR3 has 12 residues. The CDR3 region has the DNA TGTGCCAGCAGCACGAGCACAGATACGCAGTATTTT. Protein: CASSTSTDTQYF.

This rearrangement joins TRBV2 to TRBJ1-4, with D maybe TRBD1 (5 bases). CDR3 length: 15 residues. V lost 7 bases to trimming and J lost 7 bases, with 19 bases between them. In germline, CDR1 is SNHLY, CDR2 FYNNEI. The CDR3 DNA reads as TGTGCCAGCATCAAGGAGGCGATAGGGGCTGAAAAACTGTTTTTT. Its protein is CASIKEAIGAEKLFF.

The J gene is TRBJ2-7, the V gene TRBV18; TRBD2 agrees at 8 bases. The CDR3 covers 15 residues. With 0 bases clipped from V and 3 bases from J, the junction kept 4 bases outside the gene matches. CDR1 is KGHSH, CDR2 LQKENI, per germline. The CDR3 region is CASSPPGRGDYEQYF. The CDR3 DNA sequence: TGTGCCAGCTCACCACCCGGGCGGGGGGACTACGAGCAGTACTTC.

This chain joins TRBV5-1 and TRBJ2-7; 7 bases fit TRBD2. This CDR3 spans 12 amino acids. Germline V gene sequence: CDR1 SGHRS, CDR2 YFSETQ. After removal of 5 bases from V and 4 bases from J, the junction contained 3 bases not matched to a gene. CDR3 sequence reads: CASSQAGYEQYF. CDR3 bases: TGCGCCAGCAGTCAAGCGGGATACGAGCAGTACTTC.

This chain uses TRBV5-6 with TRBJ2-5; 8 bases line up with TRBD1. Germline V gives CDR1 SGHDT, CDR2 YYEEEE. J lost 5 bases, V lost 1 base, and 1 base had no gene match. CDR3 size: 13 residues. The CDR3 region is CASSLYRGETQYF. In nucleotides, the CDR3 is TGTGCCAGCAGCTTGTACAGGGGGGAGACCCAGTACTTC.

The chain is built from TRBV2 and TRBJ1-2; D is undetermined. CDR1 SNHLY and CDR2 FYNNEI come from the germline V gene. This CDR3 spans 14 amino acids. V was trimmed by 7 bases and J by 2 bases, leaving 14 bases between them. CDR3 sequence: CASTLDRLNYGYTF. The CDR3 coding sequence is TGTGCCAGCACCCTCGATCGCCTAAACTATGGCTACACCTTC.

The gene calls are TRBV5-4 and TRBJ2-7, with D perhaps TRBD1 (7 bases). The germline V gene encodes CDR1 SGHNT and CDR2 YYREEE (reference sequence). V gave up 4 bases and J gave up 7 bases, with 21 bases separating them. The CDR3 has 15 residues. The CDR3 coding sequence is TGTGCCAGCAGCCCAGGGGGGCTGGGGGCGGAAGAGCAGTACTTC. It translates to CASSPGGLGAEEQYF. The full variable domain, completed using reference TRBV5-4 and TRBJ2-7, is ETGVTQSPTHLIKTRGQQVTLRCSSQSGHNTVSWYQQALGQGPQFIFQYYREEENGRGNFPPRFSGLQFPNYSSELNVNALELDDSALYLCASSPGGLGAEEQYFGPGTRLTVT.

The V and J genes are TRBV5-1 and TRBJ2-3, with 8 bases fitting TRBD2. Germline CDR1 reads SGHRS; CDR2 reads YFSETQ. The CDR3 consists of 15 residues. Germline trimming cut 4 bases from V and 3 bases from J; bases unmatched to any gene: 7. The CDR3 sequence: CASSKEAGETDTQYF. The CDR3 DNA is TGCGCCAGCAGCAAAGAAGCGGGAGAGACAGATACGCAGTATTTT.

The V gene is TRBV10-1, the J gene TRBJ2-1, with D perhaps TRBD1 or TRBD2 (5 bases each). This CDR3 contains 14 residues. Germline-derived CDR1 and CDR2 are WNHNN and SYGVQD (reference sequence). V was cut by 2 bases and J by 6 bases, with 11 bases left in between. This CDR3 reads CASSERRDGNEQFF. Written as DNA, the CDR3 is TGCGCCAGCAGTGAGCGACGGGACGGCAATGAGCAGTTCTTC.

V usage is TRBV20-1 and J usage is TRBJ1-2; 7 nucleotides agree with TRBD1. J was trimmed by 1 base and V by 3 bases; bases with no gene match: 5. The germline V gene encodes CDR1 DFQATT and CDR2 SNEGSKA (reference sequence). This CDR3 has 14 amino acids. CDR3 sequence reads: CSASITGVNYGYTF. CDR3 bases: TGCAGTGCTAGTATTACAGGGGTTAACTATGGCTACACCTTC.

The gene calls are TRBV27 and TRBJ2-7, with D uncertain. Germline CDR1 MNHEY, CDR2 SMNVEV (reference sequence). The V gene lost 8 bases and the J gene lost 3 bases, with 20 bases spanning the gap. There are 15 residues in the CDR3. CDR3 region: CASRFLADTDYEQYF. In nucleotides, the CDR3 is TGTGCCAGCCGATTCTTGGCTGATACCGACTACGAGCAGTACTTC.

The rearrangement joins TRBV7-2 to TRBJ1-4; TRBD1 is a possible D gene (5 bases). In germline, CDR1 is SGHTA, CDR2 FQGNSA. The CDR3 runs 19 residues. Trimming left V 3 bases short and J 0 bases short, with 20 bases between. Here the CDR3 reads CASSFVSGGRFTTNEKLFF. The CDR3 nucleotides read TGTGCCAGCAGCTTTGTTTCTGGGGGTAGATTCACAACTAATGAAAAACTGTTTTTT.

The CDR3 coding sequence is TGTGCCAGTAGTGCCCAGATTAGCAATCAGCCCCAGCATTTT. Protein: CASSAQISNQPQHF. The chain is built from TRBV19 and TRBJ1-5; D is unresolved. This CDR3 is built from 14 residues. CDR1 and CDR2 from the germline V gene are LNHDA and SQIVND (reference sequence). V dropped 5 bases and J dropped 0 bases, with 8 bases sitting between them.

The chain employs TRBV5-6 and TRBJ1-3; possibly TRBD1 for D (5 bases). The ends were cut back, 2 bases at V and 3 bases at J, with 12 bases in the middle. The germline V gene has CDR1 SGHDT and CDR2 YYEEEE. CDR3 size: 15 residues. CDR3 region: CASSLNRQSGNTIYF. The CDR3 bases are TGTGCCAGCAGCTTAAACCGACAGAGTGGAAACACCATATATTTT.

V and J are TRBV28 and TRBJ2-1; 7 bases are a match to TRBD2. V was pared by 3 bases and J by 6 bases, with 8 bases of the junction left unmatched. The germline CDR1 and CDR2 sequences are MDHEN and SYDVKM. The CDR3 spans 15 residues. The CDR3 spells CASSFLAVGINEQFF. The CDR3 DNA reads as TGTGCCAGCAGTTTTCTAGCGGTGGGGATCAATGAGCAGTTCTTC.

The chain joins TRBV29-1 to TRBJ2-2; 7 positions agree with TRBD1. CDR1 is SQVTM, CDR2 ANQGSEA, per germline. The CDR3 sequence is 15 residues long. Germline trimming cut 7 bases from V and 0 bases from J; bases unmatched to any gene: 8. The chain's CDR3 is CSARRQGTNTGELFF. In nucleotides, the CDR3 is TGCAGCGCCAGACGACAGGGAACGAACACCGGGGAGCTGTTTTTT.

The chain carries TRBV5-1 and TRBJ1-1; D is undetermined. Germline CDR1 SGHRS, CDR2 YFSETQ. Trimming left V 0 bases short and J 7 bases short, with 13 bases between. There are 14 residues in the CDR3. The CDR3, as DNA: TGCGCCAGCAGCTTGGGATACTTATCCGATGAAGCTTTCTTT. Translating gives CASSLGYLSDEAFF.

The chain uses TRBV27 and TRBJ1-3; a possible D gene is TRBD1 (6 bases). With 5 bases removed from V and 4 bases from J, the gap between germline ends came to 9 bases. CDR3 length: 13 amino acids. Germline V CDR1 and CDR2: MNHEY, SMNVEV (reference sequence). The CDR3 DNA reads as TGTGCCAGCAGTCAGGACAGAGGAAACACCATATATTTT. Its protein is CASSQDRGNTIYF.

The V gene is TRBV6-5, the J gene TRBJ2-3, with D possibly matching TRBD2 (7 bases). The V gene lost 7 bases and the J gene lost 0 bases, with 14 bases spanning the gap. The germline gives CDR1 MNHEY, CDR2 SVGAGI. CDR3 length: 15 residues. The CDR3 region is CASTRGAGSTDTQYF. The CDR3 coding sequence is TGTGCCAGCACCCGGGGGGCGGGAAGCACAGATACGCAGTATTTT.